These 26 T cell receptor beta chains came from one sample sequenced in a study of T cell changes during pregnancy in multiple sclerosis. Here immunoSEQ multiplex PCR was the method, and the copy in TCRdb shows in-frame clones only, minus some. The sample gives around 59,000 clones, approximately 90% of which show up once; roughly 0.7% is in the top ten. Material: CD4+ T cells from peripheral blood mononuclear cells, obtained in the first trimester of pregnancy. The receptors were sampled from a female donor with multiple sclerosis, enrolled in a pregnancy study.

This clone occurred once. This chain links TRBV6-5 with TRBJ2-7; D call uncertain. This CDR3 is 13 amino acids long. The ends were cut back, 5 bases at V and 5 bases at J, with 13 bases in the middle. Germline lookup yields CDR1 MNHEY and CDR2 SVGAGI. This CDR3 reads CASSTVTDHEQYF. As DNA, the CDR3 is TGTGCCAGCAGTACGGTCACAGACCACGAGCAGTACTTC.

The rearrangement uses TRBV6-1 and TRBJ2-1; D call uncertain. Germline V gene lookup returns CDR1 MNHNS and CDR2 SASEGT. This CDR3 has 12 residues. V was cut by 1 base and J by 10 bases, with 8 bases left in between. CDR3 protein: CASSEGGREQFF. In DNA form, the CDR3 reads TGTGCCAGCAGTGAAGGAGGCCGGGAGCAGTTCTTC.

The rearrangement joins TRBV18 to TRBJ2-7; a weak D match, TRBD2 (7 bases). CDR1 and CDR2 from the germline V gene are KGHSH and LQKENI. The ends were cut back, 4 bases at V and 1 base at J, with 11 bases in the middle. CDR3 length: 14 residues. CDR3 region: CASSHGGPSYEQYF. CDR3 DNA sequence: TGTGCCAGCTCACACGGGGGGCCATCCTACGAGCAGTACTTC.

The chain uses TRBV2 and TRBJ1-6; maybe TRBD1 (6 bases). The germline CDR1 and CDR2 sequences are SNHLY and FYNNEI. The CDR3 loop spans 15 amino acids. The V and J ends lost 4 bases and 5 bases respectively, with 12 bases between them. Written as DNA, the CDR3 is TGTGCCAGCAGTGTTGACAGGCTCGATAATTCACCCCTCCACTTT. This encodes CASSVDRLDNSPLHF.

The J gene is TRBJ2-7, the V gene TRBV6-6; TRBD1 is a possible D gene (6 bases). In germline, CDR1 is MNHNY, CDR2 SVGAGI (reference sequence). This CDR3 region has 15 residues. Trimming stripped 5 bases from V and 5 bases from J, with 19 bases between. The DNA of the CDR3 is TGTGCCAGCAGTAAACACACCCAGGGGTTTGACGAGCAGTACTTC. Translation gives CASSKHTQGFDEQYF.

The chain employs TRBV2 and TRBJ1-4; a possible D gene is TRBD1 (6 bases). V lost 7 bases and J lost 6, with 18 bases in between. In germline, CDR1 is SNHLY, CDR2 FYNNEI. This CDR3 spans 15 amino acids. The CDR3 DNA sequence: TGTGCCAGCACCCCTTCCGGACAGTTTTATGAAAAACTGTTTTTT. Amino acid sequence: CASTPSGQFYEKLFF.

The CDR3 bases are TGTGCCACCAGCAGAGATGGGGGGACAGGGTTAGATACGCAGTATTTT. Protein sequence: CATSRDGGTGLDTQYF. The chain combines TRBV15 with TRBJ2-3; 9 positions match TRBD1. This CDR3 contains 16 residues. Germline loops: CDR1 LNHNV, CDR2 YYDKDF (reference sequence). V dropped 0 bases and J dropped 5; count of bases not matched to a gene: 6.

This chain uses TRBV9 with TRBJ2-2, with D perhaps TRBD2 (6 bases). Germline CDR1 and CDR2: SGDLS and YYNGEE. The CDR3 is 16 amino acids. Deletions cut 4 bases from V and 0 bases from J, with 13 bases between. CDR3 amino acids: CASSFIGGSNTGELFF. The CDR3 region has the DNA TGTGCCAGCAGCTTCATCGGGGGATCGAACACCGGGGAGCTGTTTTTT.

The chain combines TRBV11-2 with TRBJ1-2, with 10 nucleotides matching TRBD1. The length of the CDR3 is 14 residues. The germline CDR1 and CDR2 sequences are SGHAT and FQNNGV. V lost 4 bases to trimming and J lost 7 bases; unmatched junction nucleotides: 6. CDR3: CASSSSGDRGGYTF. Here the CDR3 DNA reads TGTGCCAGCAGCTCCTCTGGGGACAGGGGTGGCTACACCTTC.

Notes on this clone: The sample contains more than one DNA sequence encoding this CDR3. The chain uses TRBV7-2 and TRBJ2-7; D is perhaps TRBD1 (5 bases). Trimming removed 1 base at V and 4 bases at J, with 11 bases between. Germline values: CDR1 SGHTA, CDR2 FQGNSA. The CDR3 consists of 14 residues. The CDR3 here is CASSLDRGPYEQYF. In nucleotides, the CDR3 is TGTGCCAGCAGCTTAGATAGGGGCCCTTACGAGCAGTACTTC.

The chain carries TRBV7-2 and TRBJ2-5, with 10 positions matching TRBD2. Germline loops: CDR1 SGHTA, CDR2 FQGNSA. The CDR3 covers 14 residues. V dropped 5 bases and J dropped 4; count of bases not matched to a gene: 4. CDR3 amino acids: CASSRLAGLETQYF. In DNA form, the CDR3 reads TGTGCCAGCAGCCGACTAGCGGGTTTAGAGACCCAGTACTTC.

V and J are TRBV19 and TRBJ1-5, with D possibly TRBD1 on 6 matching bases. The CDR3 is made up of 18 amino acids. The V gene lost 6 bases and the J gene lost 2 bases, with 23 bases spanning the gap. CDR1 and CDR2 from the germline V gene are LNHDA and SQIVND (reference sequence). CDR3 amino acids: CASSAIAVGAGGNQPQHF. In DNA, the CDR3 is TGTGCCAGTAGCGCCATCGCCGTTGGGGCAGGGGGCAATCAGCCCCAGCATTTT.

The CDR3 DNA sequence: TGTGCCAGCAGTGTCGAGGTGGCCGGGGAGCTGTTTTTT. As protein: CASSVEVAGELFF. The chain joins TRBV7-9 to TRBJ2-2; D not certain. The CDR3 has 13 residues. With 6 bases removed from V and 6 bases from J, the gap between germline ends came to 11 bases. Germline V CDR1 and CDR2: SEHNR, FQNEAQ (reference sequence).

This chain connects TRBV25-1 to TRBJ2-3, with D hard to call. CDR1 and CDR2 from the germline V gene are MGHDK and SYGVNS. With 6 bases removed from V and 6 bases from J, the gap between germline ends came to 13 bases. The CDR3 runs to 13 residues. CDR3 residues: CASRAQFADTQYF. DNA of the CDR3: TGTGCCAGCAGGGCTCAATTTGCCGATACGCAGTATTTT. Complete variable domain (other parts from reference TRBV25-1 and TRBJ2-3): EADIYQTPRYLVIGTGKKITLECSQTMGHDKMYWYQQDPGMELHLIHYSYGVNSTEKGDLSSESTVSRIRTEHFPLTLESARPSHTSQYLCASRAQFADTQYFGPGTRLTVL.

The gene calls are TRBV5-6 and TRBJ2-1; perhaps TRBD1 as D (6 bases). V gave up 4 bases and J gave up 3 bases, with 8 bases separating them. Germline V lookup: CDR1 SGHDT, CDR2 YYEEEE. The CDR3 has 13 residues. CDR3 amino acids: CASSPTGYNEQFF. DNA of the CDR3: TGTGCCAGCAGCCCGACAGGCTACAATGAGCAGTTCTTC.

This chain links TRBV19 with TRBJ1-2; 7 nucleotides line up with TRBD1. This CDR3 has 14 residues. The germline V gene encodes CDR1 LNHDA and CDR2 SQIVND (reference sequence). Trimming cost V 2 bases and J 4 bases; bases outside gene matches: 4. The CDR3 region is CASSITGDLYGYTF. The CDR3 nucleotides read TGTGCCAGTAGTATAACAGGGGACCTCTATGGCTACACCTTC.

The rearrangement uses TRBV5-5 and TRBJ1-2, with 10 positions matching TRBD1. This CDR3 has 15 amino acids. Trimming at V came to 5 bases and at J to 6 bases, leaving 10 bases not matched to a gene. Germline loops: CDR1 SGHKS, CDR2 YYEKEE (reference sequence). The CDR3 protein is CASSFFSGTGDGYTF. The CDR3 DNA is TGTGCCAGCAGTTTTTTTTCCGGGACAGGGGATGGCTACACCTTC.

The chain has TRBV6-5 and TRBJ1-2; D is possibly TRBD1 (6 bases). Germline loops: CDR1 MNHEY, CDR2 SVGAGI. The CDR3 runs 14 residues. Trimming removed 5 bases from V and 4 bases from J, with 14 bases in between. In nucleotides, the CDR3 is TGTGCCAGCAGTCGGGACACGACCCCCTATGGCTACACCTTC. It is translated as CASSRDTTPYGYTF.

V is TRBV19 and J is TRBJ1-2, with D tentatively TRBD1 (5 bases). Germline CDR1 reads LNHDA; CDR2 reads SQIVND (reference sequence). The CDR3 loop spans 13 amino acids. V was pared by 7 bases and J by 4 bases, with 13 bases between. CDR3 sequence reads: CASTQGRLYGYTF. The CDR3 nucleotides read TGTGCCAGTACCCAGGGTCGCCTCTATGGCTACACCTTC.

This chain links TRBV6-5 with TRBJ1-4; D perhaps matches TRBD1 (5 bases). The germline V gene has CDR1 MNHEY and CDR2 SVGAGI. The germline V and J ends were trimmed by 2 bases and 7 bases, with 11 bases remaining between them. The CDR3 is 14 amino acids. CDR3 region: CASSYRAGREKLFF. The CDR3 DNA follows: TGTGCCAGCAGTTACAGGGCAGGGCGTGAAAAACTGTTTTTT.

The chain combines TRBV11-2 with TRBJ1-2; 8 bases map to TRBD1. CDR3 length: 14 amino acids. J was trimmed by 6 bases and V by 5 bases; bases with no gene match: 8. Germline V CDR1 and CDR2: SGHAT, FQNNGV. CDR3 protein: CASSRDRGSHGYTF. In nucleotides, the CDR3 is TGTGCCAGCAGCCGTGACAGGGGATCTCATGGCTACACCTTC.

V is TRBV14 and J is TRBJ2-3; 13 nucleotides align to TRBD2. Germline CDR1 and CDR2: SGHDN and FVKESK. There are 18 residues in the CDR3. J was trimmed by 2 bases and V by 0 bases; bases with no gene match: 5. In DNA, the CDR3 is TGTGCCAGCAGCCAAGATAGGGGACTAGCGGGATACACAGATACGCAGTATTTT. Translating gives CASSQDRGLAGYTDTQYF.

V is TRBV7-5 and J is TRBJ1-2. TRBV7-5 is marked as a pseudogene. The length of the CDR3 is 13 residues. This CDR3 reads CVRSFGGSAGYTF. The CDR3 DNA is TGTGTCAGAAGCTTCGGGGGATCGGCCGGCTACACCTTC.

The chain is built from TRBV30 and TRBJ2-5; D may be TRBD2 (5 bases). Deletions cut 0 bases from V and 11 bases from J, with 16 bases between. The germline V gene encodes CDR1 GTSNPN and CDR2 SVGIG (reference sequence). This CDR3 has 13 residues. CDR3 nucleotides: TGTGCCTGGAGTGTAGCGGTGGCATTGCATCAGTACTTC. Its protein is CAWSVAVALHQYF.

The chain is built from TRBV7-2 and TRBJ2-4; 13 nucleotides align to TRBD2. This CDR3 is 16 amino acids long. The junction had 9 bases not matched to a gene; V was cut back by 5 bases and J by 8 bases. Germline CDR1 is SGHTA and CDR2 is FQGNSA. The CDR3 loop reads CASSPTSGGATHIQYF. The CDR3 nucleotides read TGTGCCAGCAGCCCTACTAGCGGGGGGGCCACGCACATTCAGTACTTC.

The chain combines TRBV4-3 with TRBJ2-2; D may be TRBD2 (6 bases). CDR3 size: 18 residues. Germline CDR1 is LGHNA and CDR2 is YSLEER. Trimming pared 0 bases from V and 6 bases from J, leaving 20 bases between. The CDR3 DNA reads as TGCGCCAGCAGCCAAGACCCCCTGGGCGGGGCGGGACCCGGGGAGCTGTTTTTT. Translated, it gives CASSQDPLGGAGPGELFF.